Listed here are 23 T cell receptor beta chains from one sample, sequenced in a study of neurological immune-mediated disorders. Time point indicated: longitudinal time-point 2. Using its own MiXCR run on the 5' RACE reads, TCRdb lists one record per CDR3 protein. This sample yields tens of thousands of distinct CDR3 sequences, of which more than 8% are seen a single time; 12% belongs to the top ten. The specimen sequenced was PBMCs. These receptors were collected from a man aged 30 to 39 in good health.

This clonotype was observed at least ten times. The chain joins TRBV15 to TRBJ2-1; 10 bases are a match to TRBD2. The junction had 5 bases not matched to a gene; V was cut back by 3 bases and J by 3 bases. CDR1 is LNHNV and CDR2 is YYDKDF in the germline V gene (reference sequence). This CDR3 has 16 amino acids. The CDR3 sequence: CATSSPLAGVYNEQFF. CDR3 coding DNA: TGTGCCACCAGCAGTCCCCTAGCGGGGGTCTACAATGAGCAGTTCTTC.

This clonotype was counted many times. The CDR3 region is CATSDFAGSNQGDTQYF. The CDR3 DNA follows: TGTGCCACCAGTGATTTTGCGGGGAGCAACCAGGGGGATACGCAGTATTTT. The rearrangement joins TRBV24-1 to TRBJ2-3, with D possibly called TRBD1 or TRBD2 (6 bases each). The CDR3 has 17 amino acids. V was cut by 1 base and J by 6 bases, with 19 bases left in between. Per germline, CDR1 KGHDR and CDR2 SFDVKD.

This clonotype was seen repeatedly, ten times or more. The CDR3 is CASSLDRGAGEKLFF. The CDR3 DNA reads TGCGCCAGCAGCTTGGACAGGGGCGCCGGAGAAAAACTGTTTTTT. This chain uses TRBV5-1 with TRBJ1-4, with 7 bases matching TRBD1. The CDR3 is 15 amino acids. After removal of 0 bases from V and 8 bases from J, the junction contained 7 bases not matched to a gene. Germline CDR1 and CDR2: SGHRS and YFSETQ.

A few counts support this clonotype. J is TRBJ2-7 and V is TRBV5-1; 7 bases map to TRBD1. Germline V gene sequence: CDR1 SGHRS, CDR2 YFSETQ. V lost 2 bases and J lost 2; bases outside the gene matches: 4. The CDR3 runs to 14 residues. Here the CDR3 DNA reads TGCGCCAGCAGCTTACAGGGGCCTCCCTACGAGCAGTACTTC. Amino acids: CASSLQGPPYEQYF. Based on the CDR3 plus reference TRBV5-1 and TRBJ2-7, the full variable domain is KAGVTQTPRYLIKTRGQQVTLSCSPISGHRSVSWYQQTPGQGLQFLFEYFSETQRNKGNFPGRFSGRQFSNSRSEMNVSTLELGDSALYLCASSLQGPPYEQYFGPGTRLTVT.

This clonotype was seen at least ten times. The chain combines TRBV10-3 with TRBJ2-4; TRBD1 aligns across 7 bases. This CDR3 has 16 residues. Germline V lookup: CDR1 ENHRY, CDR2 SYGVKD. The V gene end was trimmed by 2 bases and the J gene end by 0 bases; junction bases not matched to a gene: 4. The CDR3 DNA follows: TGTGCCATCAGTGAGGGGACAGTTACAGCCAAAAACATTCAGTACTTC. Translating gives CAISEGTVTAKNIQYF.

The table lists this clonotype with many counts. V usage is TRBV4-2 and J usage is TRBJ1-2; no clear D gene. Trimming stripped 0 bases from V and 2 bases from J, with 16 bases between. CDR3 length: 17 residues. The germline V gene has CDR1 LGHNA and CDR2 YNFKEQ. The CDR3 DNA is TGTGCCAGCAGCCAAGATAGAGCAGGAGTGGACAACTATGGCTACACCTTC. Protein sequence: CASSQDRAGVDNYGYTF.

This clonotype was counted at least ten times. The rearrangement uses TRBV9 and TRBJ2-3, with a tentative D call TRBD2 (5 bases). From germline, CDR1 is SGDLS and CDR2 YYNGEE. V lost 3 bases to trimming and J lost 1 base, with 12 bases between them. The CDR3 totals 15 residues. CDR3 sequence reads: CASSANFGGTDTQYF. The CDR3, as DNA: TGTGCCAGCAGCGCCAATTTCGGGGGCACAGATACGCAGTATTTT.

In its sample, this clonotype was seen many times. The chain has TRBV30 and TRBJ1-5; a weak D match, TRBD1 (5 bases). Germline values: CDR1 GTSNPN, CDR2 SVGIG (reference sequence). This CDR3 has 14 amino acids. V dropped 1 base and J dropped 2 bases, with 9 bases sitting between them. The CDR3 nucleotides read TGTGCCTGGAGTGGAGGGGTTGGCAATCAGCCCCAGCATTTT. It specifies CAWSGGVGNQPQHF.

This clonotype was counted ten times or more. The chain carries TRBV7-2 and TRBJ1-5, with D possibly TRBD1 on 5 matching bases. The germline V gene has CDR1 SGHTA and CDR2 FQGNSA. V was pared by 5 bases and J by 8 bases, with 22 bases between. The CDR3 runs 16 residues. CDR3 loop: CASSPRGRGGGEPQHF. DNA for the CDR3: TGTGCCAGCAGCCCCCGCGGCCGAGGTGGGGGGGAGCCCCAGCATTTT. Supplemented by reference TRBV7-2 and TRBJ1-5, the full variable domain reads GAGVSQSPSNKVTEKGKDVELRCDPISGHTALYWYRQSLGQGLEFLIYFQGNSAPDKSGLPSDRFSAERTGGSVSTLTIQRTQQEDSAVYLCASSPRGRGGGEPQHFGDGTRLSIL.

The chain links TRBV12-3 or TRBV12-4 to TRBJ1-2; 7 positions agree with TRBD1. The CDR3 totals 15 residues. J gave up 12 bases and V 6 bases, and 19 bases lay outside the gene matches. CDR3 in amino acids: CASSSSEDRATRHTF. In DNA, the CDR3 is TGTGCCAGCAGCTCCTCCGAAGACAGGGCTACGAGGCACACCTTC.

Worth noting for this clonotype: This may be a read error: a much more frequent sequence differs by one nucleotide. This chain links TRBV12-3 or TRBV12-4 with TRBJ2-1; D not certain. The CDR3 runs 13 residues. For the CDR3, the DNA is TGTGTCAGCCTCCTCTATGCTGACAATGAGCAGTTCTTC. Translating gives CVSLLYADNEQFF.

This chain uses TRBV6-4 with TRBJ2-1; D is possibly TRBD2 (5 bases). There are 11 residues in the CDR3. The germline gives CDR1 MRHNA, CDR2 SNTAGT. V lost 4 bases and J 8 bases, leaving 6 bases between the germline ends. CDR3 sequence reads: CASSAGYEQFF. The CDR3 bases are TGTGCCAGCAGTGCGGGATATGAGCAGTTCTTC.

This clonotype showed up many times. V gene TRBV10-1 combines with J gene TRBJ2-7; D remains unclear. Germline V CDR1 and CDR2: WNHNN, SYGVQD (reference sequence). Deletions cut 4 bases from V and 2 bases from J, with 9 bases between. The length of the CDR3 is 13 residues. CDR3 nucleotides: TGCGCCAGCAGTGCCGGCAGAACCTACGAGCAGTACTTC. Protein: CASSAGRTYEQYF.

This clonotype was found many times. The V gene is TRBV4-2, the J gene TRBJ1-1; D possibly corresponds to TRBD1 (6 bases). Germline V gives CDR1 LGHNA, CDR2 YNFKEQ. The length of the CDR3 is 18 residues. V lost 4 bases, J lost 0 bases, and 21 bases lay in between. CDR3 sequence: CASSRSFAGQLMNTEAFF. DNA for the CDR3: TGTGCCAGCAGCCGTTCGTTCGCGGGACAACTAATGAACACTGAAGCTTTCTTT.

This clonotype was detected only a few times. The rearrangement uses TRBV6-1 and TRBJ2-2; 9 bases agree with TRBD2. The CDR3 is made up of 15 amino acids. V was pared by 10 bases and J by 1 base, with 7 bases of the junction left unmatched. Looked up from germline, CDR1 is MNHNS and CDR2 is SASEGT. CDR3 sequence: CATQRSGRNTGELFF. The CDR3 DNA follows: TGTGCCACCCAACGTAGCGGGAGGAACACCGGGGAGCTGTTTTTT.

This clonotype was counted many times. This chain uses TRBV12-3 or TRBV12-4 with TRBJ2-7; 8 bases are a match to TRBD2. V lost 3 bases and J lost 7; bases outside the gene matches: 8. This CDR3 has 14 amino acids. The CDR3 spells CASSFSGGGREQYF. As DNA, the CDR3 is TGTGCCAGCAGTTTCTCGGGGGGGGGCCGGGAGCAGTACTTC.

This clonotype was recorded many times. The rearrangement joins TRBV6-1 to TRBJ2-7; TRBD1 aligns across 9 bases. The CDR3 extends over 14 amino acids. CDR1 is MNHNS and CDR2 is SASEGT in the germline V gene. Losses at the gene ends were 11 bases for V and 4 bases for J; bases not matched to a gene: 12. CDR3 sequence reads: CASGVNRGPYEQYF. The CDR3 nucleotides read TGTGCCTCTGGAGTCAACAGGGGGCCGTACGAGCAGTACTTC.

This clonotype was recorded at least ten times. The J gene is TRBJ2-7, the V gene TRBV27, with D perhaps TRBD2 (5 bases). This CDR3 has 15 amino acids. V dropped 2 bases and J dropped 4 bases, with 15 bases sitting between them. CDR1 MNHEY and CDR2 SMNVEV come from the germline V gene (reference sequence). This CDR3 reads CASSLSNSGPYEQYF. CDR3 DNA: TGTGCCAGCAGTTTAAGTAACAGCGGACCGTACGAGCAGTACTTC.

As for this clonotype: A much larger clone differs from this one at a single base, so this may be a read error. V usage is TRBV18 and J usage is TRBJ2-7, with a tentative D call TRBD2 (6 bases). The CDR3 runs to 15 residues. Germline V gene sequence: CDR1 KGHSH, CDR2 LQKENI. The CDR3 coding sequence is TGTGCCAGCTCACCACGGAGGGGTGATCCCTACGAGCGGTACTTC. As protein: CASSPRRGDPYERYF.

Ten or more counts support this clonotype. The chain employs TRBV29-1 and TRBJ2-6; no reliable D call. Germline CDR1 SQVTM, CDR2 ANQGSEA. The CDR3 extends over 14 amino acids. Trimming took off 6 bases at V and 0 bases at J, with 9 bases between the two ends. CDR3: CSVFVSSGANVLTF. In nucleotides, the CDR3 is TGCAGCGTGTTCGTTAGCTCTGGGGCCAACGTCCTGACTTTC. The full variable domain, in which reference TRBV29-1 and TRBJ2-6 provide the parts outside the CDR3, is SAVISQKPSRDICQRGTSLTIQCQVDSQVTMMFWYRQQPGQSLTLIATANQGSEATYESGFVIDKFPISRPNLTFSTLTVSNMSPEDSSIYLCSVFVSSGANVLTFGAGSRLTVL.

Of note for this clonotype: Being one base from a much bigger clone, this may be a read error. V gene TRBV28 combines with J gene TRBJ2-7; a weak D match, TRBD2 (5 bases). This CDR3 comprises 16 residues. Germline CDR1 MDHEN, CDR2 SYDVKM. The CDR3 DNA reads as TGTGCCAGCAATTATAAAATCGGACGGGATTCCTACGAGCATTACTTC. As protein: CASNYKIGRDSYEHYF. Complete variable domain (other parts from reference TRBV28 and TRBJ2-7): DVKVTQSSRYLVKRTGEKVFLECVQDMDHENMFWYRQDPGLGLRLIYFSYDVKMKEKGDIPEGYSVSREKKERFSLILESASTNQTSMYLCASNYKIGRDSYEHYFGPGTRLTVT.

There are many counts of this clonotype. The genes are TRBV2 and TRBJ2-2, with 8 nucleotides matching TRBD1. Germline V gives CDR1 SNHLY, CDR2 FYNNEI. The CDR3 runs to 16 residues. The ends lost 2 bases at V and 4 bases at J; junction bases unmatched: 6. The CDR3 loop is CASSERRTGSTGELFF. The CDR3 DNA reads TGTGCCAGCAGTGAAAGGCGGACAGGGTCCACCGGGGAGCTGTTTTTT.

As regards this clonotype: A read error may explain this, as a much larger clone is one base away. The CDR3 loop reads CASSQEGRSYCYTF. The CDR3, as DNA: TGTGCCAGCAGCCAAGAAGGCAGGAGCTATTGCTACACCTTC. The chain has TRBV3-1 and TRBJ1-2; D gene ambiguous. CDR1 and CDR2 (germline): LGHDT, YNNKEL (reference sequence). The CDR3 has 14 residues.